The 26 T cell receptor beta chains below all came from one sample that was sequenced in a study of blood T cell repertoires in COVID-19. Libraries were prepared by immunoSEQ multiplex PCR; TCRdb keeps only in-frame clonotypes and omits some of them. The top ten clones hold roughly 7.4% of a sample with 200,000 to 250,000 clones, 83% of them seen once. Sequences were obtained from peripheral blood. Receptors originate from a woman aged 50 to 65 with acute or convalescent COVID-19.

The chain couples TRBV5-4 to TRBJ2-6, with TRBD2 as a possible D gene (6 bases). The CDR3 extends over 19 amino acids. V lost 1 base and J 1 base, leaving 18 bases between the germline ends. Per germline, CDR1 SGHNT and CDR2 YYREEE (reference sequence). The CDR3, as DNA: TGTGCCAGCAGCTTGTGGGTCGGAGGGTTCCTTTCTGGGGCCAACGTCCTGACTTTC. Translating it yields CASSLWVGGFLSGANVLTF.

This chain uses TRBV4-3 with TRBJ2-7, with 10 bases fitting TRBD2. The CDR3 is 14 amino acids. The germline CDR1 and CDR2 sequences are LGHNA and YSLEER. V gave up 3 bases and J gave up 6 bases; unmatched junction bases: 5. CDR3 bases: TGCGCCAGCAGCCACAGCGGGGGGGCTAGCGAGCAGTACTTC. Amino acid sequence: CASSHSGGASEQYF.

The chain uses TRBV28 and TRBJ1-4; D is perhaps TRBD1 (6 bases). This CDR3 region has 16 residues. V lost 3 bases and J lost 0, with 11 bases in between. Germline values: CDR1 MDHEN, CDR2 SYDVKM. The DNA of the CDR3 is TGTGCCAGCAGTTTCCCACAGGGACCAACTAATGAAAAACTGTTTTTT. It specifies CASSFPQGPTNEKLFF.

The chain employs TRBV6-4 and TRBJ1-5, with a weak D call TRBD1 (6 bases). CDR3 size: 14 residues. Germline V gene sequence: CDR1 MRHNA, CDR2 SNTAGT. CDR3 amino acids: CAREGVVPNQPQHF. The CDR3 bases are TGTGCGAGGGAGGGGGTCGTCCCCAATCAGCCCCAGCATTTT.

This rearrangement joins TRBV3-1 (or the pseudogene TRBV3-2) to TRBJ2-7; 9 nucleotides agree with TRBD2. The CDR3 consists of 21 residues. The V gene end was trimmed by 3 bases and the J gene end by 4 bases; junction bases not matched to a gene: 25. Germline V gene lookup returns CDR1 LGHDT and CDR2 YNNKEL (reference sequence). CDR3 DNA: TGTGCCAGCAGCCACCCGGCCGGCCAGGACACCTCTAGCGGGGCGGCATACGAGCAGTACTTC. Amino acids: CASSHPAGQDTSSGAAYEQYF.

The chain is built from TRBV19 and TRBJ1-5; TRBD1 matches at 7 bases. Losses at the gene ends were 3 bases for V and 3 bases for J; bases not matched to a gene: 5. Per the germline V gene, CDR1 is LNHDA and CDR2 is SQIVND (reference sequence). The CDR3 has 15 amino acids. This CDR3 is CASSILTGINQPQHF. DNA of the CDR3: TGTGCCAGTAGTATTTTGACAGGGATCAATCAGCCCCAGCATTTT. The full variable domain, with the rest looked up from reference TRBV19 and TRBJ1-5, is DGGITQSPKYLFRKEGQNVTLSCEQNLNHDAMYWYRQDPGQGLRLIYYSQIVNDFQKGDIAEGYSVSREKKESFPLTVTSAQKNPTAFYLCASSILTGINQPQHFGDGTRLSIL.

The V call is TRBV3-1 (or the pseudogene TRBV3-2), the J call TRBJ2-7, with no clear D. CDR3 length equals 14 residues. Germline CDR1 reads LGHDT; CDR2 reads YNNKEL (reference sequence). V gave up 3 bases and J gave up 3 bases, with 12 bases separating them. The CDR3 reads CASSHPTSLYEQYF. CDR3 coding DNA: TGTGCCAGCAGCCATCCGACAAGCCTCTACGAGCAGTACTTC.

The chain uses TRBV6-1 and TRBJ1-1; TRBD1 agrees at 9 bases. The CDR3 sequence is 17 residues long. Per germline, CDR1 MNHNS and CDR2 SASEGT. The junction had 6 bases not matched to a gene; V was cut back by 1 base and J by 0 bases. CDR3 region: CASSEGGRQGVNTEAFF. The CDR3 DNA reads TGTGCCAGCAGTGAAGGAGGGAGACAGGGGGTGAACACTGAAGCTTTCTTT.

The rearrangement links TRBV19 to TRBJ2-7, with 9 bases lining up with TRBD1. J lost 3 bases, V lost 5 bases, and 5 bases had no gene match. Germline loops: CDR1 LNHDA, CDR2 SQIVND (reference sequence). CDR3 length: 14 amino acids. The CDR3 DNA sequence: TGTGCCAGTAGTTCCGGGACAGGGTTCTACGAGCAGTACTTC. This translates into CASSSGTGFYEQYF.

This clone was observed a few times. The rearrangement links TRBV3-1 (or the pseudogene TRBV3-2) to TRBJ1-1, with TRBD1 as a possible D gene (5 bases). Trimming took 4 bases from V and 1 from J, leaving 16 bases between them. The CDR3 spans 16 residues. Per the germline V gene, CDR1 is LGHDT and CDR2 is YNNKEL (reference sequence). CDR3 in DNA: TGTGCCAGCAGCCCCGAGAAGGGGAGGGGGAACACTGAAGCTTTCTTT. It encodes CASSPEKGRGNTEAFF.

The chain couples TRBV4-2 to TRBJ1-1; D gene unclear. Trimming removed 3 bases at V and 0 bases at J, with 8 bases between. This CDR3 comprises 14 residues. Looked up from germline, CDR1 is LGHNA and CDR2 is YNFKEQ. The CDR3 spells CASSHFPVNTEAFF. The CDR3 DNA sequence: TGTGCCAGCAGCCATTTTCCGGTGAACACTGAAGCTTTCTTT.

This chain joins TRBV24-1 and TRBJ2-3, with D possibly TRBD2 on 5 matching bases. The V end lost 4 bases, the J end lost 4 bases, and 14 bases lay between the germline ends. The CDR3 has 15 residues. Germline V gene sequence: CDR1 KGHDR, CDR2 SFDVKD. The CDR3 DNA is TGTGCCACCAGTGAAACGGGGATCAGCGCAGATACGCAGTATTTT. It translates to CATSETGISADTQYF.

V and J are TRBV30 and TRBJ1-5; tentatively, D is TRBD1 (6 bases). The CDR3 contains 15 residues. Germline V CDR1 and CDR2: GTSNPN, SVGIG (reference sequence). V shed 1 base and J shed 7 bases, with 17 bases lying between them. Here the CDR3 DNA reads TGTGCCTGGAGTGACATACTAGGGGGGGAGCAGCCCCAGCATTTT. This sequence encodes CAWSDILGGEQPQHF.

This chain connects TRBV28 to TRBJ2-7; perhaps TRBD1 as D (6 bases). Between the trimmed V and J ends, which lost 6 bases and 3 bases, there was a span of 18 bases. Germline assignment: CDR1 MDHEN and CDR2 SYDVKM. The CDR3 has 15 amino acids. CDR3 DNA sequence: TGTGCCAGCAGCACCTACAGGGAACAAGGCTACGAGCAGTACTTC. It codes for CASSTYREQGYEQYF. The whole variable domain, filled in from reference TRBV28 and TRBJ2-7, reads DVKVTQSSRYLVKRTGEKVFLECVQDMDHENMFWYRQDPGLGLRLIYFSYDVKMKEKGDIPEGYSVSREKKERFSLILESASTNQTSMYLCASSTYREQGYEQYFGPGTRLTVT.

The chain couples TRBV6-4 to TRBJ2-2; D might be TRBD2 (5 bases). This CDR3 is built from 15 residues. V lost 5 bases and J 5 bases, leaving 15 bases between the germline ends. CDR1 is MRHNA, CDR2 SNTAGT, per germline. CDR3 residues: CASSSASTGTGELFF. The CDR3 DNA follows: TGTGCCAGCAGTTCCGCCTCGACGGGAACCGGGGAGCTGTTTTTT.

This chain uses TRBV21-1 with TRBJ2-7; the table's D call TRBD2 went unverified against the DNA. TRBV21-1 has pseudogene status. This CDR3 has 16 amino acids. The CDR3 DNA is TGTGCCAGCAGCAAAGAAGAAAGGCGGGAATACTACGAGCAGTACTTC. Its translation is CASSKEERREYYEQYF.

The V call is TRBV4-1, the J call TRBJ1-4, with a tentative D call TRBD1 (5 bases). CDR1 and CDR2 from the germline V gene are MGHRA and YSYEKL. Trimming left V 0 bases short and J 10 bases short, with 9 bases between. The CDR3 has 13 amino acids. The CDR3 is CASSQEGGRKLFF. The CDR3 coding sequence is TGCGCCAGCAGCCAAGAGGGGGGACGAAAACTGTTTTTT.

The CDR3 sequence is CASSITGGQAQYF. As DNA, the CDR3 is TGTGCCAGTAGTATTACAGGGGGTCAGGCCCAGTACTTC. The chain joins TRBV19 to TRBJ2-5; 8 nucleotides match TRBD1. V gave up 3 bases and J gave up 9 bases; unmatched junction bases: 6. This CDR3 contains 13 residues. CDR1 is LNHDA, CDR2 SQIVND, per germline (reference sequence). Together with reference TRBV19 and TRBJ2-5, the CDR3 gives the full variable domain: DGGITQSPKYLFRKEGQNVTLSCEQNLNHDAMYWYRQDPGQGLRLIYYSQIVNDFQKGDIAEGYSVSREKKESFPLTVTSAQKNPTAFYLCASSITGGQAQYFGPGTRLLVL.

The V and J genes are TRBV30 and TRBJ1-4; TRBD1 matches at 7 bases. Germline V gene data show CDR1 as GTSNPN and CDR2 as SVGIG (reference sequence). The CDR3 contains 14 residues. V was pared by 3 bases and J by 6 bases, with 7 bases of the junction left unmatched. The chain's CDR3 is CAWSGGGRYEKLFF. CDR3 nucleotides: TGTGCCTGGAGCGGAGGGGGCCGTTATGAAAAACTGTTTTTT. Full variable domain (outside the CDR3, taken from reference TRBV30 and TRBJ1-4): SQTIHQWPATLVQPVGSPLSLECTVEGTSNPNLYWYRQAAGRGLQLLFYSVGIGQISSEVPQNLSASRPQDRQFILSSKKLLLSDSGFYLCAWSGGGRYEKLFFGSGTQLSVL.

The genes are TRBV9 and TRBJ2-7; TRBD2 aligns across 9 bases. The germline V gene encodes CDR1 SGDLS and CDR2 YYNGEE. The V segment lost 2 bases and the J segment 3 bases; nucleotides outside the gene matches: 3. This CDR3 comprises 14 residues. CDR3 sequence (DNA): TGTGCCAGCAGCGTGAGCGGGGGGAACTACGAGCAGTACTTC. It translates to CASSVSGGNYEQYF.

The chain links TRBV19 to TRBJ2-5, with 12 nucleotides matching TRBD1. Germline trimming cut 5 bases from V and 5 bases from J; bases unmatched to any gene: 6. Germline CDR1 is LNHDA and CDR2 is SQIVND (reference sequence). The CDR3 length is 15 residues. CDR3 sequence reads: CASSSGTGGRETQYF. DNA of the CDR3: TGTGCCAGTAGTTCCGGGACAGGGGGCCGGGAGACCCAGTACTTC.

This sequence joins TRBV9 and TRBJ2-4, with unresolved D. The V and J ends lost 3 bases and 2 bases respectively, with 6 bases between them. Looked up from germline, CDR1 is SGDLS and CDR2 is YYNGEE. This CDR3 comprises 13 residues. The chain's CDR3 is CASSGPSKNIQYF. CDR3 nucleotide sequence: TGTGCCAGCAGCGGGCCCTCCAAAAACATTCAGTACTTC.

This sequence joins TRBV19 and TRBJ1-1; 10 bases agree with TRBD1. V was pared by 3 bases and J by 10 bases, with 14 bases of the junction left unmatched. CDR1 LNHDA and CDR2 SQIVND come from the germline V gene (reference sequence). This CDR3 region has 16 residues. The CDR3 reads CASSIGRDRGGYGAFF. DNA for the CDR3: TGTGCCAGTAGTATTGGCCGGGACAGGGGTGGGTACGGAGCTTTCTTT.

This clone has only a few counts. The rearrangement joins TRBV6-2 or TRBV6-3 to TRBJ1-1; possibly TRBD1 for D (6 bases). V was cut by 8 bases and J by 4 bases, with 17 bases left in between. This CDR3 comprises 14 residues. Germline V CDR1 and CDR2: MNHEY, SVGEGT. This chain's CDR3 is CASGPQGMGTEAFF. As DNA, the CDR3 is TGTGCCAGCGGCCCCCAGGGGATGGGCACTGAAGCTTTCTTT.

The genes are TRBV18 and TRBJ1-2; D possibly corresponds to TRBD1 (6 bases). V was shortened by 1 base and J by 7 bases, with 13 bases between the two germline ends. The CDR3 runs to 14 residues. Germline assignment: CDR1 KGHSH and CDR2 LQKENI. The CDR3 reads CASSPRGQSVGYTF. DNA of the CDR3: TGTGCCAGCTCACCACGGGGGCAAAGCGTTGGCTACACCTTC.

J is TRBJ1-4 and V is TRBV2, with D perhaps TRBD1 (6 bases). Trimming shortened V by 5 bases and J by 8 bases, and 15 bases separated the two germline ends. The CDR3 sequence is 14 residues long. CDR1 is SNHLY, CDR2 FYNNEI, per germline. CDR3 in amino acids: CASSSGTNEEKLFF. CDR3 DNA: TGTGCCAGCAGTTCCGGGACAAACGAGGAAAAACTGTTTTTT.